This T cell receptor beta chain was documented in a study of T cells in Graves' hyperthyroidism and ophthalmopathy. Study observations and caveats: With a median lead of approximately six months before onset, the model predicted ophthalmopathy.

The TCR beta CDR3 regions underwent amplification using RNA transcripts as the source. The HTBI set primed first-round TCR CDR3 RT-PCR. TCRdb reanalysed the multiplex PCR reads using MiXCR and keeps one entry per CDR3 protein. Of some 510,000 distinct CDR3 sequences in the sample, about 20% are singletons; the top ten hold around 27%. Many counts were recorded for this clonotype. Its cognate antigen is unknown. The CDR3 totals 14 residues. The germline CDR1 and CDR2 sequences are MDHEN and SYDVKM. Trimming removed 3 bases from V and 7 bases from J, with 13 bases in between. Across 18 months, stable Graves' hyperthyroidism was marked by no progression to ophthalmopathy. Patients showing uncontrolled infection, other autoimmune disease, pregnancy or lactation were ineligible.

This TCR came from a man aged 18 to 35 with Graves' hyperthyroidism. Sequencing input: blood. The V call is TRBV28, the J call TRBJ2-4; maybe TRBD1 (6 bases). The CDR3 protein is CASSFPQGRNIQYF. Written as DNA, the CDR3 is TGTGCCAGCAGTTTTCCACAGGGTAGGAACATTCAGTACTTC.